This T cell receptor (beta chain) was profiled in a study of CD8 T cells in Susac syndrome. V trimming: 1 base; J trimming: 5 bases; junction bases outside the gene matches: 18. Germline V gene lookup returns CDR1 LGHDT and CDR2 YNNKEL (reference sequence). The CDR3 covers 19 residues. Each multiple sclerosis control was a treatment-naive patient with relapsing-remitting disease that was either stable or active. Random hexamers were used to reverse transcribe roughly 0.5 to 1 ug of RNA. Using its own MiXCR run on the immunoSEQ multiplex PCR reads, TCRdb lists one record per CDR3 protein. In the table there are a few hundred thousand distinct CDR3 sequences, approximately 85% of which are singletons.

This sequence was found in a human donor with multiple sclerosis. V is TRBV3-1 and J is TRBJ2-5; 8 bases agree with TRBD2. Material for sequencing was CD8+ T cells from PBMCs. CDR3 region: CASSQGLAGGSMGGETQYF. The CDR3 nucleotides read TGTGCCAGCAGCCAAGGGTTGGCGGGAGGAAGTATGGGTGGGGAGACCCAGTACTTC.